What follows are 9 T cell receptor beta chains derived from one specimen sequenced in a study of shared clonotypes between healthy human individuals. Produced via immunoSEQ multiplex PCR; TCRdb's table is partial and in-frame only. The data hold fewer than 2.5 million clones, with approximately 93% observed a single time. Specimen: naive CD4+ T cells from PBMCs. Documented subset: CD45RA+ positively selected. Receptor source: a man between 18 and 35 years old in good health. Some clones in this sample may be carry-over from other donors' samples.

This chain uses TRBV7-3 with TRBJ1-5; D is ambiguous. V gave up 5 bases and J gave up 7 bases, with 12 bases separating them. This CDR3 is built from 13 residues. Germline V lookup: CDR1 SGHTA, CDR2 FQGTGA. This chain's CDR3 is CASSISSNQPQHF. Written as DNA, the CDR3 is TGTGCCAGCAGCATCTCCTCGAACCAGCCCCAGCATTTT.

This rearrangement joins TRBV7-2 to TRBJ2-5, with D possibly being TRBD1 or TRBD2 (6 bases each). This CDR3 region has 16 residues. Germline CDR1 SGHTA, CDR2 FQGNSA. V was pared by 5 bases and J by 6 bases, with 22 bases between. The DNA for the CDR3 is TGTGCCAGCAGCACCCCGGGCGGAGGGGGTAGACAGACCCAGTACTTC. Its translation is CASSTPGGGGRQTQYF.

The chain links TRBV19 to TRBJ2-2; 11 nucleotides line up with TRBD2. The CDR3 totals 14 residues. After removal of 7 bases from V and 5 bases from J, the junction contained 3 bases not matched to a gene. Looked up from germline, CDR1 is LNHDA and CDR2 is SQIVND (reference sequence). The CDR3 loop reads CASKLAGDTGELFF. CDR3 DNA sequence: TGTGCCAGTAAACTAGCGGGAGATACCGGGGAGCTGTTTTTT.

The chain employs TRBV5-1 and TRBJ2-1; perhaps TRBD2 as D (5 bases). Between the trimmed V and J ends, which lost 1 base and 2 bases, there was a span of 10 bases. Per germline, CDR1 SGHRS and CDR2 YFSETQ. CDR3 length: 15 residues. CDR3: CASSLFGMTYNEQFF. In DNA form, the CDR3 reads TGCGCCAGCAGCTTGTTCGGGATGACCTACAATGAGCAGTTCTTC. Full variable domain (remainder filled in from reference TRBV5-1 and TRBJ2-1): KAGVTQTPRYLIKTRGQQVTLSCSPISGHRSVSWYQQTPGQGLQFLFEYFSETQRNKGNFPGRFSGRQFSNSRSEMNVSTLELGDSALYLCASSLFGMTYNEQFFGPGTRLTVL.

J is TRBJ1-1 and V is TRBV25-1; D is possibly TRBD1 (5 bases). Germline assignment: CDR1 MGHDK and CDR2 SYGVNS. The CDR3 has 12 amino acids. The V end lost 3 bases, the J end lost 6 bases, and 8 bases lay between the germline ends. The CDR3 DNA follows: TGTGCCAGCAGTGACAGGGTGCCTGAAGCTTTCTTT. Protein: CASSDRVPEAFF. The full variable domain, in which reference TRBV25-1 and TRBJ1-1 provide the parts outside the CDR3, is EADIYQTPRYLVIGTGKKITLECSQTMGHDKMYWYQQDPGMELHLIHYSYGVNSTEKGDLSSESTVSRIRTEHFPLTLESARPSHTSQYLCASSDRVPEAFFGQGTRLTVV.

CDR3 bases: TGTGCCAGCTCACCGGCGGCGAGGGGTAGGATGAACACCGGGGAGCTGTTTTTT. Residues: CASSPAARGRMNTGELFF. This chain uses TRBV18 with TRBJ2-2; the D gene could be TRBD1 or TRBD2 (5 bases each). The CDR3 is 18 residues long. Germline values: CDR1 KGHSH, CDR2 LQKENI. V dropped 3 bases and J dropped 1 base, with 18 bases sitting between them.

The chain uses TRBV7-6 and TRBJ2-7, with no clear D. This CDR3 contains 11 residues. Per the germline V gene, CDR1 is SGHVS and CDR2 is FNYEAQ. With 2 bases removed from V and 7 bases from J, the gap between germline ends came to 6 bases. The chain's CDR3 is CASSLRGEQYF. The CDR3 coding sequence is TGTGCCAGCAGCTTACGTGGGGAGCAGTACTTC.

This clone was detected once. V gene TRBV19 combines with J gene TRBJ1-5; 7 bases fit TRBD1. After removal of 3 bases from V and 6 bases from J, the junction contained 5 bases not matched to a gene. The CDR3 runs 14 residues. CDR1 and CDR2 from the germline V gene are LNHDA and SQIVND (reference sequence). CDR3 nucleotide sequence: TGTGCCAGTAGTATGAGGGGGCTGGTTCAGCCCCAGCATTTT. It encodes CASSMRGLVQPQHF.

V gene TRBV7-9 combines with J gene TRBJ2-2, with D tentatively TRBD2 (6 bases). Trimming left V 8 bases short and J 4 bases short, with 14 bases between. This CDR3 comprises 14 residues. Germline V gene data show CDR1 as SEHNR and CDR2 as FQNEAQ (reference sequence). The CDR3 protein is CASGRDLLTGELFF. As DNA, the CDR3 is TGTGCCAGCGGAAGGGACTTACTCACCGGGGAGCTGTTTTTT.